A selection of T cell receptor beta chains follows, all from one sample in a study of blood T cells in healthy people across ages. TCRdb processed the 5' RACE reads anew with MiXCR; each CDR3 protein has one entry. Here the sample spans about 680,000 distinct CDR3 sequences, approximately 50% being singletons. Sequencing was done on a sample of blood. The receptors shown here come from a woman in her fifties or sixties in good health. CDR3s include the opening cysteine and the closing phenylalanine or tryptophan. A D gene is named only where the DNA matches it firmly. The size of a clone is reported for some rows only, either as once, few or many, or as a class for expanded clones.

v_gene	d_gene	j_gene	abundance	len	CDR3aa	CDR3nt
TRBV20-1	.	TRBJ1-2	.	12	CSASTNNYGYTF	TGCAGTGCTTCGACCAATAACTATGGCTACACCTTC
TRBV12-3/TRBV12-4	TRBD1	TRBJ1-1	.	16	CASSNAGGQGWTEAFF	TGTGCCAGCAGTAACGCCGGGGGACAGGGGTGGACTGAAGCTTTCTTT
TRBV29-1	.	TRBJ1-4	.	13	CSVEEGLREKLFF	TGCAGCGTTGAAGAGGGTCTACGTGAAAAACTGTTTTTT
TRBV20-1	TRBD1	TRBJ1-6	.	14	CSAPGQGGNSPLHF	TGCAGTGCTCCGGGACAGGGGGGTAATTCACCCCTCCACTTT
TRBV10-3	.	TRBJ2-6	.	15	CAISVGGTGANVLTF	TGTGCCATCAGTGTGGGGGGCACTGGGGCCAACGTCCTGACTTTC
TRBV7-2	TRBD1	TRBJ2-7	few	15	CASSLSRDRSYEQYF	TGTGCCAGCAGCTTAAGCCGGGACAGGTCTTACGAGCAGTACTTC
TRBV28	.	TRBJ2-1	few	13	CASKLAGLNEQFF	TGTGCCAGCAAACTAGCCGGACTCAATGAGCAGTTCTTC
TRBV5-1	TRBD2	TRBJ2-3	few	18	CASSFTLAGGSGTDTQYF	TGCGCCAGCAGCTTCACGCTAGCGGGAGGTTCGGGAACAGATACGCAGTATTTT
TRBV15	.	TRBJ2-7	.	20	CATSRYSPGPRDWGFYEQYF	TGTGCCACCAGCAGATATTCCCCCGGACCCCGGGACTGGGGCTTCTACGAGCAGTACTTC
TRBV2	TRBD2	TRBJ2-3	.	13	CALAGRNTDTQYF	TGTGCTCTCGCCGGGAGGAACACAGATACGCAGTATTTT
TRBV29-1	TRBD1	TRBJ1-1	.	13	CSVEINDRGSAFF	TGCAGCGTTGAAATAAACGACAGGGGCTCAGCTTTCTTT
TRBV21-1	.	TRBJ2-3	few	18	CASSQPTSGRSSTDTQYF	TGTGCCAGCAGCCAGCCGACTAGCGGGCGCTCTAGCACAGATACGCAGTATTTT
TRBV20-1	TRBD2	TRBJ2-1	few	21	CSARGVGALAGEGVAYNEQFF	TGCAGTGCTAGAGGCGTGGGGGCCCTAGCGGGAGAGGGGGTGGCCTACAATGAGCAGTTCTTC
TRBV5-6	TRBD1	TRBJ2-3	.	13	CASSGTASDTQYF	TGTGCCAGCAGCGGGACAGCATCAGATACGCAGTATTTT
TRBV28	.	TRBJ2-5	few	16	CASSPRGLGQRETQYF	TGTGCCAGCAGCCCTAGGGGTCTGGGCCAGAGGGAGACCCAGTACTTC
TRBV28	TRBD1	TRBJ2-1	.	14	CASSSAGTGDQQFF	TGTGCCAGCAGTTCCGCCGGGACAGGGGACCAGCAGTTCTTC
TRBV20-1	.	TRBJ2-7	.	14	CSADPPGDGYEQYF	TGCAGTGCCGACCCTCCGGGGGATGGCTACGAGCAGTACTTC
TRBV18	.	TRBJ2-3	.	12	CASSPDGYTQYF	TGTGCCAGCTCACCGGACGGATATACGCAGTATTTT
TRBV30	.	TRBJ2-7	once	13	CACLPGTGYEQYF	TGTGCCTGCCTCCCCGGGACTGGATACGAGCAGTACTTC
TRBV29-1	.	TRBJ2-1	few	13	CSVGGYLLNEQFF	TGCAGCGTTGGTGGCTACCTACTCAATGAGCAGTTCTTC
TRBV12-3/TRBV12-4	.	TRBJ2-1	.	16	CASSLSGRGGRNEQFF	TGTGCCAGCAGTTTATCAGGAAGGGGGGGCAGGAATGAGCAGTTCTTC
TRBV27	TRBD2	TRBJ2-3	few	14	CASSRGGPTDTQYF	TGTGCCAGCAGTCGGGGAGGGCCCACAGATACGCAGTATTTT
TRBV7-2	.	TRBJ2-1	.	15	CASSLRTSSANEQFF	TGTGCCAGCAGCTTAAGAACTAGTAGTGCCAATGAGCAGTTCTTC
TRBV3-1	.	TRBJ2-3	.	12	CASSPHQDTQYF	TGTGCCAGCAGCCCCCATCAGGATACGCAGTATTTT
TRBV6-1	TRBD1	TRBJ2-3	.	15	CASSERPGGADMQYF	TGTGCCAGCAGTGAACGACCAGGGGGTGCGGATATGCAGTATTTT
TRBV5-6	.	TRBJ2-7	.	14	CASSLVSRGYEQYF	TGTGCCAGCAGCTTGGTTTCCCGGGGCTACGAGCAGTACTTC
TRBV24-1	TRBD2	TRBJ2-1	.	14	CATSDDGTRNEQFF	TGTGCCACCAGTGATGACGGGACTAGAAATGAGCAGTTCTTC
TRBV5-4	TRBD2	TRBJ2-1	.	16	CASSASSGGRVGEQFF	TGTGCCAGCAGCGCATCTAGCGGGGGCCGGGTGGGCGAGCAGTTCTTC
TRBV28	TRBD1	TRBJ2-5	.	16	CASSFNGQGARSAQYF	TGTGCCAGCAGTTTCAACGGACAGGGGGCGCGAAGCGCCCAGTACTTC
TRBV9	.	TRBJ2-7	once	15	CASSVESGPTYEQYF	TGTGCCAGCAGCGTAGAGTCGGGGCCGACCTACGAGCAGTACTTC
TRBV27	.	TRBJ1-2	.	12	CASTDGVGGYTF	TGTGCCAGCACCGACGGGGTTGGTGGCTACACCTTC
TRBV15	TRBD2	TRBJ2-5	.	15	CATSRDASGTETQYF	TGTGCCACCAGCAGAGATGCTAGCGGGACTGAGACCCAGTACTTC
TRBV5-1	.	TRBJ2-4	few	15	CASSLGGLVENIQYF	TGCGCCAGCAGCTTGGGAGGCTTGGTCGAAAACATTCAGTACTTC
TRBV4-3	TRBD1	TRBJ1-4	few	16	CASSHDNTGGNEKLFF	TGCGCCAGCAGCCATGACAACACAGGGGGGAATGAAAAACTGTTTTTT
TRBV14	.	TRBJ2-1	.	15	CASSQLSNFHNEQFF	TGTGCCAGCAGCCAACTATCCAACTTTCACAATGAGCAGTTCTTC
TRBV28	.	TRBJ2-7	few	14	CASSLVLRSTEQYF	TGTGCCAGCAGTTTAGTACTAAGATCTACGGAGCAGTACTTC
TRBV7-6	TRBD2	TRBJ2-1	.	17	CASSLVSAGVGFNEQFF	TGTGCCAGCAGCTTAGTATCGGCGGGGGTGGGATTCAATGAGCAGTTCTTC
TRBV20-1	.	TRBJ2-7	.	13	CSVTGTNSYEQYF	TGCAGTGTCACCGGGACAAACTCCTACGAGCAGTACTTC
TRBV10-3	TRBD1	TRBJ1-2	.	16	CAISNPGQGNHNGYNF	TGTGCCATCAGTAATCCGGGACAGGGGAATCATAATGGCTACAACTTC
TRBV7-3	.	TRBJ2-3	few	15	CASSLGWRGTDTQYF	TGTGCCAGCAGCCTGGGTTGGAGGGGCACAGATACGCAGTATTTT
TRBV20-1	.	TRBJ2-1	few	10	CSARQSEQFF	TGCAGTGCTCGTCAGAGTGAGCAGTTCTTC
TRBV28	.	TRBJ2-7	few	14	CASIGTTAPYEQYF	TGTGCCAGCATCGGGACCACCGCTCCCTACGAGCAGTACTTC
TRBV6-2/TRBV6-3	.	TRBJ2-5	.	14	CASRTGTIVETQYF	TGTGCCAGCAGAACCGGGACAATAGTGGAGACCCAGTACTTC
TRBV7-9	.	TRBJ1-6	.	14	CASSLTRTNSPLHF	TGTGCCAGCAGCTTGACAAGAACCAATTCACCCCTCCACTTT
TRBV7-2	TRBD1	TRBJ1-2	.	15	CASSLRAGGDYGYTF	TGTGCCAGCAGCTTAAGGGCAGGGGGGGACTATGGCTACACCTTC
TRBV20-1	TRBD2	TRBJ2-7	.	16	CSARDGLAGESDEQYF	TGCAGTGCTAGAGATGGGCTAGCGGGAGAATCGGATGAGCAGTACTTC
TRBV20-1	.	TRBJ2-3	few	14	CSARARGISDTQYF	TGCAGTGCTAGAGCGAGGGGGATTTCAGATACGCAGTATTTT
TRBV6-1	TRBD2	TRBJ2-4	.	15	CASNHGGGPKNIQYF	TGTGCCAGCAACCATGGGGGAGGGCCCAAAAACATTCAGTACTTC
TRBV10-3	.	TRBJ2-3	.	13	CAITKTSTDTQYF	TGTGCCATCACTAAGACTAGCACAGATACGCAGTATTTT
TRBV13	TRBD1	TRBJ1-2	once	16	CASSSNTDRGIYGYTF	TGTGCCAGCAGCTCCAATACGGACAGGGGCATCTATGGCTACACCTTC
TRBV6-5	TRBD2	TRBJ2-1	.	16	CASSYSLAGLRNEQFF	TGTGCCAGCAGTTACTCGTTAGCGGGACTTAGGAATGAGCAGTTCTTC
TRBV7-9	.	TRBJ1-1	few	12	CASSASDREAFF	TGTGCCAGCAGCGCCTCGGACAGAGAAGCTTTCTTT
TRBV28	.	TRBJ2-1	few	16	CASSLFPRGTYNEQFF	TGTGCCAGCAGTTTATTTCCTAGGGGAACCTACAATGAGCAGTTCTTC
TRBV15	TRBD2	TRBJ2-3	.	16	CATSIRTSGRRDTQYF	TGTGCCACCAGCATCCGGACTAGCGGGAGGAGAGATACGCAGTATTTT